This TCR beta chain was observed in a study of T-cell memory formation after mild COVID-19. Whole-study results and caveats: A second wave expanding day 15 to 37 was CD4+-biased; contracting clones were balanced. CD4+ clones that contracted lay mainly in CM and EM; CD8+ ones lay in EMRA.

TCR alpha and TCR beta cDNA libraries carrying sample barcodes and UMIs came from 5'RACE with constant-segment primers. Using its own MiXCR run on the 5' RACE reads, TCRdb lists one record per CDR3 protein. The table shows approximately 400,000 distinct CDR3 sequences, with roughly a quarter occurring only once. Looked up from germline, CDR1 is SGDLS and CDR2 is YYNGEE. The CDR3 loop spans 16 amino acids. V dropped 3 bases and J dropped 5; count of bases not matched to a gene: 6. In its sample, this clonotype was seen a few times. Its matching antigen is unknown. The rearrangement joins TRBV9 to TRBJ2-3; 13 bases are a match to TRBD2. This TCR was recovered from an adult woman who had mild COVID-19 (a few samples of this study predate the infection). Cell type and time point are not known. The sample comprised PBMCs or a T cell subset sorted from them (not recorded which). The CDR3 DNA reads as TGTGCCAGCAGCGACCTACTAGCGGGGGGGCTAGATACGCAGTATTTT. Protein product: CASSDLLAGGLDTQYF.